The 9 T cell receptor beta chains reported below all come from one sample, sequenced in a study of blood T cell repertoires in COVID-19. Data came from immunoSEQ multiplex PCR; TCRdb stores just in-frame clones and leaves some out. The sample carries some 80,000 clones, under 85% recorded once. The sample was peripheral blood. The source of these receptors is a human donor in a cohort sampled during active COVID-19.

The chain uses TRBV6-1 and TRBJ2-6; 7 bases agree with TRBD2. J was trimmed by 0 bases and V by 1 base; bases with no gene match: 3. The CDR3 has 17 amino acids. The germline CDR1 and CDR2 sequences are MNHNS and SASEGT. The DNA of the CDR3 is TGTGCCAGCAGTGAAGGGGGGGGTCTCTCTGGGGCCAACGTCCTGACTTTC. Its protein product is CASSEGGGLSGANVLTF.

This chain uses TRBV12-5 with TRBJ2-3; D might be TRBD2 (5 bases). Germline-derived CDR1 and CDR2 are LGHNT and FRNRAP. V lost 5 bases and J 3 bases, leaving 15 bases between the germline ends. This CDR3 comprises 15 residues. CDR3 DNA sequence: TGTGCTAGTGGTCCTCGGCGATGGAGGACAGATACGCAGTATTTT. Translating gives CASGPRRWRTDTQYF. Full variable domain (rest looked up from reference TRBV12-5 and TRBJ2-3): DARVTQTPRHKVTEMGQEVTMRCQPILGHNTVFWYRQTMMQGLELLAYFRNRAPLDDSGMPKDRFSAEMPDATLATLKIQPSEPRDSAVYFCASGPRRWRTDTQYFGPGTRLTVL.

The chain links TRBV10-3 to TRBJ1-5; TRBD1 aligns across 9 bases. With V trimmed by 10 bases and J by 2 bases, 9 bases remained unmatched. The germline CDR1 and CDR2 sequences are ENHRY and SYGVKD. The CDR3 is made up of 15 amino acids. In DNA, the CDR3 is TGTGCCACCACAGGGGGCGCGGGTGGCAATCAGCCCCAGCATTTT. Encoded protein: CATTGGAGGNQPQHF.

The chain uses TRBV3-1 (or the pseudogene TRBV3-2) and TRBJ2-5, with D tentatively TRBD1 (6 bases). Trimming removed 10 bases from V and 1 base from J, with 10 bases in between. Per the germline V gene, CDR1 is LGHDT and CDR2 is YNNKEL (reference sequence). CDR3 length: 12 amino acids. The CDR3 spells CATMGAQETQYF. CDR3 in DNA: TGTGCCACCATGGGGGCCCAAGAGACCCAGTACTTC.

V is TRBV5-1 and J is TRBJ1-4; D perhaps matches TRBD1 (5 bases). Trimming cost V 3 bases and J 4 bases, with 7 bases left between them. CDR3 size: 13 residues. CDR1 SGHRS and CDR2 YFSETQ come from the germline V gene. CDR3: CASSSGDNEKLFF. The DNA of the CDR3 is TGCGCCAGCAGCTCGGGGGATAATGAAAAACTGTTTTTT.

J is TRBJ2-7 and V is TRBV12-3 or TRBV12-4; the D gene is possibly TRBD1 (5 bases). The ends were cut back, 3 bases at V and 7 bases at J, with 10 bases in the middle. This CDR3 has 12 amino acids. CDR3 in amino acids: CASSFLDTEQYF. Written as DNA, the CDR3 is TGTGCCAGCAGTTTCTTGGACACTGAGCAGTACTTC.

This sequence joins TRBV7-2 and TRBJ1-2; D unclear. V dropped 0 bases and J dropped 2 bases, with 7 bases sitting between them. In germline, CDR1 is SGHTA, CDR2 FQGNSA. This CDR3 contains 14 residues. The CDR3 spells CASSLAVGNYGYTF. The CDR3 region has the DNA TGTGCCAGCAGCTTAGCGGTCGGGAACTATGGCTACACCTTC.

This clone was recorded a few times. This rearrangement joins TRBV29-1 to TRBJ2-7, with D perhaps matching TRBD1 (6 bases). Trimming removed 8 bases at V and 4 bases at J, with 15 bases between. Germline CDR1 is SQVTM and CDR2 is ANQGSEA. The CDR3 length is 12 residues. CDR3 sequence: CSYVRGAYEQYF. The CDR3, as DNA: TGCAGCTACGTCAGGGGCGCGTACGAGCAGTACTTC.

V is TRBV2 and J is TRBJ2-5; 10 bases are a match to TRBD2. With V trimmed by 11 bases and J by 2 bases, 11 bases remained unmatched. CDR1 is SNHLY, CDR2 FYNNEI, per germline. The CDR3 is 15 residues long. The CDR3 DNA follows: TGTGCCTCCGTTCGGAGCGGGAGGGATCAAGAGACCCAGTACTTC. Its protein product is CASVRSGRDQETQYF.